This TCR beta chain came from a study of identical twins. General study results and limits: Within twin pairs, the out-of-frame alpha sequences they shared showed excess low generation probability. It was cross-sectional statistical analysis, not following the same donors, that the conclusions relied on. Analyses of zero insertions could, in part, be confounded by invariant MAIT and iNKT cells.

In this sample, this clonotype turned up a few times. Antigen specificity is unknown. V lost 1 base and J lost 6, with 10 bases in between. Germline CDR1 is SGHAT and CDR2 is FQDESV (reference sequence). This CDR3 contains 14 residues. With template switching, a universal primer site was added, and the cDNA carried unique molecular identifiers. TCRdb itself ran the 5' RACE reads through MiXCR, one entry per CDR3 protein. Here the sample spans roughly 1.6 million distinct CDR3 sequences, around a third being singletons. The TCR sequence derives from a newborn girl in good health. The gene calls are TRBV11-1 and TRBJ2-1, with D possibly called TRBD1 or TRBD2 (5 bases each). The sequencing sample was made of cord blood. DNA of the CDR3: TGTGCCAGCAGCTTAGAGTGGGACGGCAATGAGCAGTTCTTC. Residues: CASSLEWDGNEQFF.